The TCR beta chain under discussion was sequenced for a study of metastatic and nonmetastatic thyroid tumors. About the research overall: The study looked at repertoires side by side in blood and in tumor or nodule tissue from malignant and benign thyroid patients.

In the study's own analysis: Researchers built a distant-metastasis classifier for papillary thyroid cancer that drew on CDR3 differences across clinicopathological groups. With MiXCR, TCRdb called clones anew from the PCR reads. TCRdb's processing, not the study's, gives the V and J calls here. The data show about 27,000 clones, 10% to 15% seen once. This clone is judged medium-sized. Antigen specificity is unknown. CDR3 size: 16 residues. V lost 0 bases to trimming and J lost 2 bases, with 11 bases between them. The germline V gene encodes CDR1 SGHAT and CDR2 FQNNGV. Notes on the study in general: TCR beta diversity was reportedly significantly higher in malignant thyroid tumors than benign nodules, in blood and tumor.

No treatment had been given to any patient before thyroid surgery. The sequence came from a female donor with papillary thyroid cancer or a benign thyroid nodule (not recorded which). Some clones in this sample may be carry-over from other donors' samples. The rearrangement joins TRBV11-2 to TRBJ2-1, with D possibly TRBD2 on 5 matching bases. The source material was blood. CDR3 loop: CASSLESAEAYNEQFF. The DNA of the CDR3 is TGTGCCAGCAGCTTAGAGTCCGCGGAGGCCTACAATGAGCAGTTCTTC.